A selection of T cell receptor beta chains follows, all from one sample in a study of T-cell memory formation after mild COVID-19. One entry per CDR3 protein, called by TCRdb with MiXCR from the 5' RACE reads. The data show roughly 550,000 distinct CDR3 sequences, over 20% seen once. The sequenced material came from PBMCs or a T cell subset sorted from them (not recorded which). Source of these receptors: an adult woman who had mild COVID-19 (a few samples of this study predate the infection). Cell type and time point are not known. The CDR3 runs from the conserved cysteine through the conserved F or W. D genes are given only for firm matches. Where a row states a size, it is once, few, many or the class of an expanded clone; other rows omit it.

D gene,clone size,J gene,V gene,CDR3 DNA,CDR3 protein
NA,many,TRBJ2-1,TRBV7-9,TGTGCCAGCAGCTTAGACTCCTCACTAGACAATGAGCAGTTCTTC,CASSLDSSLDNEQFF
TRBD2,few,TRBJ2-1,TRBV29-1,TGCAGCGCCACGGGACTAGCGGGGGGGAGCTCCTACAATGAGCAGTTCTTC,CSATGLAGGSSYNEQFF
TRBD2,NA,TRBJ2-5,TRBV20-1,TGCAGTGCTAGAGCCCTGACTAGCGGGGGGATCGAGACCCAGTACTTC,CSARALTSGGIETQYF
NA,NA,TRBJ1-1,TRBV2,TGTGCCAGCAGTCCCCCGGCTGCCCCTGGCACTGAAGCTTTCTTT,CASSPPAAPGTEAFF
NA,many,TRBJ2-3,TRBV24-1,TGTGCCACCAGTGAACGAAATGCAGATACGCAGTATTTT,CATSERNADTQYF
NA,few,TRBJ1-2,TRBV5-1,TGCGCCAGCAGCGTCTCACCCGATTTCTATGGCTACACCTTC,CASSVSPDFYGYTF
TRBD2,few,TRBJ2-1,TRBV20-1,TGCAGTGCTGGGGGGGAGGTCGGTGAGCAGTTCTTC,CSAGGEVGEQFF
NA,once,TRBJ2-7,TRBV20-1,TGCAGTGCTAGAGATCGTGCAGGAGCCTTTTACGAGCAGTACTTC,CSARDRAGAFYEQYF
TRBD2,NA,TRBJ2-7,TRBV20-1,TGCAGTGCTAGTCCCCCGGGAGGCTCCTACGAGCAGTACTTC,CSASPPGGSYEQYF
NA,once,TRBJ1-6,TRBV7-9,TGTGCCAGCAGCTTAGGGGGAATAGCACCCCTCCACTTT,CASSLGGIAPLHF
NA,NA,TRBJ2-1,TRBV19,TGTGCCAGTAGTATCGGTGGAGTTCAACCGTTCTTC,CASSIGGVQPFF
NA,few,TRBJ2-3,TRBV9,TGTGCCAGCAGCGTAGGGGTGGGGCCGGTACCAGATACGCAGTATTTT,CASSVGVGPVPDTQYF
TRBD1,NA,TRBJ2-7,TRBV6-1,TGTGCCAGCAGCACCGGGACAGGGGACGAGCAGTACTTC,CASSTGTGDEQYF
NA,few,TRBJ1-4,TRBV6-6,TGTGCCAGCAGTGGCAGGAATAATGAAAAACTGTTTTTT,CASSGRNNEKLFF
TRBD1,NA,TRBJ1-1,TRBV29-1,TGCAGCGCCCTACCCCCGGGACAGGATGAGGAATGGGCCACTGAAGCTTTCTTT,CSALPPGQDEEWATEAFF
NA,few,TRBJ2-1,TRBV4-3,TGCGCCAGCAGCCAAGAAGGGCTGTGGGGCAATGAGCAGTTCTTC,CASSQEGLWGNEQFF
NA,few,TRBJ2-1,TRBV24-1,TGTGCCACCAGTGATTTTACCAGGGGAGGTGTTGATGAGCAGTTCTTC,CATSDFTRGGVDEQFF
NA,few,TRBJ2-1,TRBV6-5,TGTGCCAGCTGGGGTCCAGGGTACAATGAGCAGTTCTTC,CASWGPGYNEQFF
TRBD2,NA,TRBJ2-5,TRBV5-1,TGCGCCAGCAGCTTCGGGACTAGCGGGGGTGAGACCCAGTACTTC,CASSFGTSGGETQYF
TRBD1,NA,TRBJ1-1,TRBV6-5,TGTGCCAGCAGTTCTCCTATTCTTACAGGGGGCGTTGAAGCTTTCTTT,CASSSPILTGGVEAFF
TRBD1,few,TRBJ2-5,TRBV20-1,TGCAGTGCTAGAGCCTACAGGGGACAGACCCAAGAGACCCAGTACTTC,CSARAYRGQTQETQYF
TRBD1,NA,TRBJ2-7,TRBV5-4,TGTGCCAGCAGCCCCCGGCGGGACAGGGAACCCTCCTACGAGCAGTACTTC,CASSPRRDREPSYEQYF
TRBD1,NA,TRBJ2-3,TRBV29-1,TGCAGCGATGGGTTGGGACAGAGTCCAGATACGCAGTATTTT,CSDGLGQSPDTQYF
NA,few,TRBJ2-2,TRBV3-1,TGTGCCAGCAGCCAACCTAGACAGTTCACCGGGGAGCTGTTTTTT,CASSQPRQFTGELFF
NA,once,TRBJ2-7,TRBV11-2,TGTGCCAGCAGCTTACAAATGAGAACCTTAACTCCTGGCGAGCAGTACTTC,CASSLQMRTLTPGEQYF
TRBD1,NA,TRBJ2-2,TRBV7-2,TGTGCCAGCAGCTGGGGACAGGGAGACACCGGGGAGCTGTTTTTT,CASSWGQGDTGELFF
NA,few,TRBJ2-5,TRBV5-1,TGCGCCAGCAGAGTGAAGGGGAATGGCCAAGAGACCCAGTACTTC,CASRVKGNGQETQYF
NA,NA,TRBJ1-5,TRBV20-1,TGCAGTGCTAAGAAGTACGGGTCCCTTGGGAATCAGCCCCAGCATTTT,CSAKKYGSLGNQPQHF
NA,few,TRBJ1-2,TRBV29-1,TGCAGCGTTTGGACCCAGCCGATAGCTAACTATGGCTACACCTTC,CSVWTQPIANYGYTF
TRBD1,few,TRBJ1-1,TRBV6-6,TGTGCCAGCAGTGCCTTGGGGACAGGGGTTGCTTTCTTT,CASSALGTGVAFF
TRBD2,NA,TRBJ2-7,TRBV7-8,TGTGCCAGCAGCCCGGGACTAGCGGCACCCTCCTACGAGCAGTACTTC,CASSPGLAAPSYEQYF
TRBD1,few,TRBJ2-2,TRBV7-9,TGTGCCAGCAGCTCGGGACAGGGGGCCTACACCGGGGAGCTGTTTTTT,CASSSGQGAYTGELFF
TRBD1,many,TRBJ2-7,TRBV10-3,TGTGCCATCAGCGAAATAGGGGACAGGGGTCTACACGAGCAGTACTTC,CAISEIGDRGLHEQYF
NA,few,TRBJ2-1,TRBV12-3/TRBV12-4,TGTGCCAGCAGTTGGGGAGGGGGCAATGAGCAGTTCTTC,CASSWGGGNEQFF
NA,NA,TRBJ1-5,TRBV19,TGTGCCAGTAGTATCGAGCCCAAAAAGCCCCAGCATTTT,CASSIEPKKPQHF
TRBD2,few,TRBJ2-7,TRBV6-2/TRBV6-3,TGTGCCAGCAGTAGACTAGCGGTCTACGAGCAGTACTTC,CASSRLAVYEQYF
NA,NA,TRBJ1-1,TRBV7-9,TGTGCCAGCAGCTTAGTGGGGAGTGGCATGAACACTGAAGCTTTCTTT,CASSLVGSGMNTEAFF
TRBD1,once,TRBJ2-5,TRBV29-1,TGCAGCGTTGAAGCCCGGACAGGGCCAAGTGAGACCCAGTACTTC,CSVEARTGPSETQYF
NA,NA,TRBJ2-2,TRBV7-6,TGTGCCAGCAGCCCCGAGGGCCTAGCCAGCACCGGGGAGCTGTTTTTT,CASSPEGLASTGELFF
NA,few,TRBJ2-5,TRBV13,TGTGCCAGCAGCTCCGAGCAAGAGACCCAGTACTTC,CASSSEQETQYF
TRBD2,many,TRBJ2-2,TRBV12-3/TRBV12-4,TGTGCCAGCAGCCCTAGCGGGGGGTCTGATCTGTTTTTT,CASSPSGGSDLFF
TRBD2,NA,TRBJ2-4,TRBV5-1,TGCGCCAGCAGCTTGGCCGGCGGGGGGAAAAACATTCAGTACTTC,CASSLAGGGKNIQYF